This record covers a single TCR beta chain. V shed 0 bases and J 0 bases; nucleotides not matched to a gene: 16. From germline, CDR1 is LGHNA and CDR2 YSLEER. This CDR3 has 21 amino acids. Method: immunoSEQ multiplex PCR; TCRdb's copy keeps in-frame clones and lacks some. The repertoire has some 170,000 clones, around 94% of them found once; the top ten carry approximately 14%. This sample is drawn from a study of control samples from healthy donors and cancer patients. Sequences were obtained from PBMCs. This clonotype originated in a man in his 60s with colorectal cancer. The chain combines TRBV4-3 with TRBJ1-1, with 10 nucleotides matching TRBD1. The CDR3 loop is CASSQDWGGTGVHPMNTEAFF. DNA for the CDR3: TGCGCCAGCAGCCAAGATTGGGGCGGGACAGGGGTTCATCCCATGAACACTGAAGCTTTCTTT.